Each of the 20 T cell receptor beta chains below was sequenced from the same sample in a study of blood T cells in healthy people across ages. Sample-barcoded 5' priming and a J-beta primer mix drove a second PCR of roughly 7 to 11 cycles. TCRdb reprocessed the 5' RACE reads with MiXCR, giving one entry per CDR3 protein. The sample lists hundreds of thousands of distinct CDR3 sequences, about 45% occurring once. Source material: blood. These receptors all stem from an elderly man in good health.

V is TRBV4-1 and J is TRBJ2-5, with D tentatively TRBD1 (6 bases). The CDR3 consists of 16 residues. V was clipped by 0 bases and J by 3 bases, with 14 bases between them. CDR1 MGHRA and CDR2 YSYEKL come from the germline V gene. CDR3 sequence reads: CASSQDKGVLKETQYF. The CDR3 DNA reads as TGCGCCAGCAGCCAAGATAAGGGGGTTCTTAAAGAGACCCAGTACTTC.

The sample holds a few counts of this clonotype. The J gene is TRBJ2-1, the V gene TRBV2; 9 bases agree with TRBD2. Germline CDR1 reads SNHLY; CDR2 reads FYNNEI. With 4 bases clipped from V and 7 bases from J, the junction kept 5 bases outside the gene matches. The CDR3 loop spans 14 amino acids. Written as DNA, the CDR3 is TGTGCCAGCAGTGTGAGACTAGCGGAGAATGAGCAGTTCTTC. The encoded protein is CASSVRLAENEQFF.

This clonotype was counted only a few times. This chain links TRBV5-1 with TRBJ2-5; D is perhaps TRBD1 or TRBD2 (5 bases each). V lost 0 bases, J lost 11 bases, and 20 bases lay in between. Germline V gene sequence: CDR1 SGHRS, CDR2 YFSETQ. This CDR3 is built from 15 residues. CDR3 sequence (DNA): TGCGCCAGCAGCTTGGAAGGGGCAGGTATGGGAGAGCAGTACTTC. Encoded protein: CASSLEGAGMGEQYF.

The rearrangement links TRBV28 to TRBJ1-4, with TRBD1 as a possible D gene (5 bases). The CDR3 spans 13 residues. The germline V gene has CDR1 MDHEN and CDR2 SYDVKM. V lost 6 bases, J lost 6 bases, and 11 bases lay in between. CDR3 coding DNA: TGTGCCAGCAGCCGTGGGGCCTATGAAAAACTGTTTTTT. The encoded protein is CASSRGAYEKLFF.

The chain employs TRBV6-2 or TRBV6-3 and TRBJ2-1; the match to TRBD1 covers 9 bases. The germline gives CDR1 MNHEY, CDR2 SVGEGT. The CDR3 totals 15 residues. J lost 4 bases, V lost 5 bases, and 6 bases had no gene match. The CDR3 sequence is CASSPPGTGYNEQFF. In DNA form, the CDR3 reads TGTGCCAGCAGTCCTCCCGGGACAGGGTACAATGAGCAGTTCTTC.

This clonotype was counted between two and nine times. The CDR3 loop reads CASSDPGVNTEAFF. CDR3 nucleotide sequence: TGCGCCAGCAGCGACCCAGGGGTTAACACTGAAGCTTTCTTT. J is TRBJ1-1 and V is TRBV5-1; maybe TRBD1 (6 bases). In germline, CDR1 is SGHRS, CDR2 YFSETQ. Trimming removed 4 bases at V and 2 bases at J, with 12 bases between. This CDR3 is 14 amino acids long.

The genes are TRBV30 and TRBJ2-7; D tentatively reads TRBD1 or TRBD2 (6 bases each). CDR1 is GTSNPN and CDR2 is SVGIG in the germline V gene (reference sequence). The CDR3 covers 12 residues. V was cut by 4 bases and J by 5 bases, with 12 bases left in between. The CDR3 coding sequence is TGTGCCTGGACCAACGGGGGCCACGAGCAGTACTTC. The encoded protein is CAWTNGGHEQYF.

The chain joins TRBV5-1 to TRBJ1-6; D is uncertain. V was pared by 2 bases and J by 5 bases, with 5 bases between. The CDR3 length is 13 residues. The germline V gene encodes CDR1 SGHRS and CDR2 YFSETQ. CDR3 protein: CASSFTDNSPLHF. The CDR3 bases are TGCGCCAGCAGCTTCACAGATAATTCACCCCTCCACTTT.

The rearrangement joins TRBV4-3 to TRBJ2-7, with 14 bases fitting TRBD2. The CDR3 covers 17 residues. CDR1 and CDR2 (germline): LGHNA, YSLEER. The V and J ends lost 3 bases and 0 bases, in that order; junction bases with no gene match: 4. The CDR3 DNA reads as TGCGCCAGCAGCCAGGGACTAGCGGGAGTGAGCTCCTACGAGCAGTACTTC. This translates into CASSQGLAGVSSYEQYF.

This clonotype was found once. The chain employs TRBV10-3 and TRBJ1-1, with no clear D. Between the trimmed V and J ends, which lost 6 bases and 1 base, there was a span of 12 bases. This CDR3 has 14 residues. Germline lookup yields CDR1 ENHRY and CDR2 SYGVKD. Here the CDR3 DNA reads TGTGCCATCAGCGAGCTTACCTCGAACACTGAAGCTTTCTTT. Its protein is CAISELTSNTEAFF.

CDR3 residues: CASSTTGQGYNEQFF. The CDR3 coding sequence is TGTGCCAGCAGCACAACGGGACAGGGCTACAATGAGCAGTTCTTC. V and J are TRBV7-3 and TRBJ2-1; the match to TRBD1 covers 9 bases. Germline V gene data show CDR1 as SGHTA and CDR2 as FQGTGA. This CDR3 has 15 residues. Losses at the gene ends were 5 bases for V and 3 bases for J; bases not matched to a gene: 5.

A word on this clonotype: A clone one base away is much larger, so this may be a read error. V gene TRBV20-1 combines with J gene TRBJ1-5; 8 nucleotides agree with TRBD1. The CDR3 consists of 16 residues. CDR1 is DFQATT, CDR2 SNEGSKA, per germline (reference sequence). V was clipped by 3 bases and J by 4 bases; unmatched bases: 11. DNA for the CDR3: TGCAGTGCTAGTATGTCGCAGGGGGCTAGAAATCAGCCCCAGCATTTT. It encodes CSASMSQGARNQPQHF.

The rearrangement joins TRBV12-3 or TRBV12-4 to TRBJ1-1, with D maybe TRBD1 (5 bases). The V end lost 4 bases, the J end lost 1 base, and 10 bases lay between the germline ends. CDR3 size: 14 residues. This CDR3 is CASSSSDTNTEAFF. DNA for the CDR3: TGTGCCAGCAGTTCATCGGACACGAACACTGAAGCTTTCTTT.

This clonotype was counted a single time. The chain uses TRBV20-1 and TRBJ2-1; 11 bases map to TRBD2. Germline trimming cut 5 bases from V and 6 bases from J; bases unmatched to any gene: 6. The CDR3 extends over 14 amino acids. The V gene's germline CDR1 is DFQATT and CDR2 SNEGSKA (reference sequence). CDR3 sequence: CSAPTGTSGNEQFF. The CDR3 DNA follows: TGCAGTGCTCCTACCGGGACTAGCGGCAATGAGCAGTTCTTC.

In its sample, this clonotype was seen once. The V call is TRBV20-1, the J call TRBJ2-2; 8 bases line up with TRBD2. Unmatched junction bases numbered 8, after V lost 3 bases and J lost 5 bases. This CDR3 has 15 amino acids. Germline-derived CDR1 and CDR2 are DFQATT and SNEGSKA (reference sequence). The CDR3 loop reads CSASGGGGNTGELFF. CDR3 nucleotides: TGCAGTGCTAGCGGGGGGGGCGGAAATACCGGGGAGCTGTTTTTT.

The chain links TRBV6-5 to TRBJ2-4, with a tentative D call TRBD1 (6 bases). This CDR3 is built from 18 residues. From germline, CDR1 is MNHEY and CDR2 SVGAGI. The V end was cut by 4 bases, the J end by 3 bases, with 22 bases between. CDR3 residues: CASSSSGQTPGGKNIQYF. CDR3 nucleotides: TGTGCCAGCAGTTCGAGCGGACAGACCCCGGGCGGCAAAAACATTCAGTACTTC.

In this sample, this clonotype turned up a few times. The rearrangement uses TRBV15 and TRBJ2-3, with D uncertain. The CDR3 loop spans 17 amino acids. Trimming stripped 0 bases from V and 0 bases from J, with 13 bases between. CDR1 and CDR2 (germline): LNHNV, YYDKDF (reference sequence). The CDR3 protein is CATSRDLRPTSTDTQYF. CDR3 DNA: TGTGCCACCAGCAGAGACCTCAGGCCGACTAGCACAGATACGCAGTATTTT.

The chain couples TRBV11-2 to TRBJ2-7; TRBD2 might be the D (5 bases). Germline-derived CDR1 and CDR2 are SGHAT and FQNNGV. Trimming removed 3 bases from V and 3 bases from J, with 15 bases in between. This CDR3 spans 15 amino acids. The CDR3 DNA reads TGTGCCAGCAGCTTTGGGCGGAGGAGGATCTACGAGCAGTACTTC. Translating gives CASSFGRRRIYEQYF.

The sample holds many counts of this clonotype. The CDR3 spells CASSSGGDEQYF. The CDR3 nucleotides read TGTGCCAGCAGCTCAGGGGGCGACGAGCAGTACTTC. This chain links TRBV6-6 with TRBJ2-7, with 8 positions matching TRBD1. V shed 6 bases, J shed 5 bases, and the junction held 3 bases outside the gene matches. Germline V gene lookup returns CDR1 MNHNY and CDR2 SVGAGI (reference sequence). This CDR3 comprises 12 residues.

The DNA of the CDR3 is TGCAGCGTTCCTGGCGAGACTAGTCGAGAGACCCAGTACTTC. Translation gives CSVPGETSRETQYF. The rearrangement links TRBV29-1 to TRBJ2-5; tentatively, D is TRBD2 (6 bases). Trimming stripped 5 bases from V and 4 bases from J, with 17 bases between. The germline V gene encodes CDR1 SQVTM and CDR2 ANQGSEA. The CDR3 loop spans 14 amino acids.